Detailed here is one T cell receptor (beta chain). A junction boundary mismatches the germline segment, possibly from a read error. The CDR3 length is 16 residues. Germline CDR1 reads DFQATT; CDR2 reads SNEGSKA (reference sequence). Isolated PBMCs totaled at least 6.5 million in each sample. This sample was taken from a study of blood T cells in healthy people across ages. Through a sample-barcoded 5' primer and a J-beta primer mix, a second PCR was run for roughly 7 to 11 cycles. Tagging of each cDNA molecule was performed by a template-switch adaptor with 12 random nucleotides. TCRdb re-derived calls from the 5' RACE reads in MiXCR, one entry per CDR3 protein. The table shows 630,000 or so distinct CDR3 sequences, with approximately 30% occurring only once.

This receptor was identified in a woman over 75 in good health. Sequencing was carried out using blood. This rearrangement joins TRBV20-1 to TRBJ2-2; D assignment may be TRBD1 or TRBD2 (5 bases each). CDR3 protein: CSAKTRDGANTRELFF. CDR3 nucleotide sequence: TGCAGTGCAAAAACCCGGGACGGCGCGAACACCAGGGAGCTGTTTTTT.